The source of this T cell receptor (beta chain) is a study of CD4+ T cells in melanoma. CDR3 length: 16 amino acids. The V segment lost 3 bases and the J segment 1 base; nucleotides outside the gene matches: 6. Germline V lookup: CDR1 SGDLS, CDR2 YYNGEE. Study-level findings and limits: In melanoma, neoantigen-specific CD4+ T cells reportedly differed in differentiation state. A reported correlation linked neoantigen-specific CD4+ T cells to CD8+, macrophage and B cell function.

In regard to this clone: The antigen is unknown.

The table came from immunoSEQ multiplex PCR; TCRdb's copy has only in-frame clones and leaves some out. The sample has 13,000 to 15,000 clones; over 55% are singletons. The gene calls are TRBV9 and TRBJ1-1, with TRBD1 identical over 10 bases. This TCR was sampled from a human donor with melanoma. The sample was cells from a culture (not recorded whether cultured in vitro). This CDR3 reads CASSGPGTGANTEAFF. The CDR3 DNA reads TGTGCCAGCAGCGGACCCGGGACAGGGGCGAACACTGAAGCTTTCTTT.